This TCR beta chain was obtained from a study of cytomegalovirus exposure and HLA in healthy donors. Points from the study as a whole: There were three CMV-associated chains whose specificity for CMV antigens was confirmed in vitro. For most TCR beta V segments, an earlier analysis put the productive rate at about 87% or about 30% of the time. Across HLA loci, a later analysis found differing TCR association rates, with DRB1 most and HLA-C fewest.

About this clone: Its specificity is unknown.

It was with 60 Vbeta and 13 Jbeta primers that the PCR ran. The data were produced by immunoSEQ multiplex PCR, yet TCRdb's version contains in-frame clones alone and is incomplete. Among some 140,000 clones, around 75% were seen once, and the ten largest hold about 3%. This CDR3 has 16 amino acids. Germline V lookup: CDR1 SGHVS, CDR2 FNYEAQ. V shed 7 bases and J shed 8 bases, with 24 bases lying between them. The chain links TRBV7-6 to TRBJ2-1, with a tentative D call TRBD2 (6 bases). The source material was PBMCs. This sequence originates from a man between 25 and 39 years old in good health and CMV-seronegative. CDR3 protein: CASTTSAGSPPDEQFF. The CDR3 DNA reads TGTGCCAGCACCACTTCTGCGGGAAGTCCTCCAGATGAGCAGTTCTTC.